The 21 T cell receptor beta chains below come from one sample, sequenced in a study of blood T cell repertoires in COVID-19. The repertoire was sequenced with immunoSEQ multiplex PCR; TCRdb's copy has only in-frame clones and lacks some. The sample contains approximately 200,000 clones, more than 60% of which appear only once. The sequenced sample was peripheral blood. These receptors were obtained from a woman between 45 and 60 years old with acute or convalescent COVID-19.

V usage is TRBV24-1 and J usage is TRBJ2-1; D may be TRBD1 (6 bases). V was shortened by 4 bases and J by 9 bases, with 18 bases between the two germline ends. The CDR3 covers 15 residues. Germline CDR1 KGHDR, CDR2 SFDVKD. The CDR3 nucleotides are TGTGCCACCAGTGACCCCATTTTGGGGGCAGGTGAGCAGTTCTTC. This gives the protein CATSDPILGAGEQFF.

Remarks on this clone: Other DNA sequences within the sample encode an identical CDR3. This rearrangement joins TRBV6-5 to TRBJ1-1, with 7 bases lining up with TRBD1. The CDR3 covers 12 residues. CDR1 is MNHEY, CDR2 SVGAGI, per germline. Unmatched junction bases numbered 3, after V lost 5 bases and J lost 6 bases. The CDR3: CASSRGTAEAFF. Written as DNA, the CDR3 is TGTGCCAGCAGTCGCGGGACAGCTGAAGCTTTCTTT.

In its sample, this clone was seen a few times. The J gene is TRBJ2-7, the V gene TRBV14, with TRBD2 matching 12 bases. Germline lookup yields CDR1 SGHDN and CDR2 FVKESK. The V gene end was trimmed by 1 base and the J gene end by 7 bases; junction bases not matched to a gene: 5. The CDR3 is 15 amino acids. CDR3 protein: CASSQGTSGRREQYF. DNA for the CDR3: TGTGCCAGCAGCCAAGGAACTAGCGGGAGGAGAGAGCAGTACTTC.

This sequence joins TRBV4-3 and TRBJ2-7, with TRBD2 matching 10 bases. In germline, CDR1 is LGHNA, CDR2 YSLEER. The CDR3 consists of 16 residues. The V and J ends lost 0 bases and 7 bases, in that order; junction bases with no gene match: 9. DNA of the CDR3: TGCGCCAGCAGCCAAGAGCTAGCGGGAGAAGGTCGGGAGCAGTACTTC. As protein: CASSQELAGEGREQYF.

The rearrangement uses TRBV5-1 and TRBJ1-3; D possibly corresponds to TRBD1 (5 bases). Trimming took 0 bases from V and 6 from J, leaving 13 bases between them. Germline V gene lookup returns CDR1 SGHRS and CDR2 YFSETQ. The CDR3 contains 15 residues. CDR3 sequence reads: CASSLGLPGENTIYF. In DNA, the CDR3 is TGCGCCAGCAGCTTGGGACTCCCGGGGGAAAACACCATATATTTT. The whole variable domain, filled in from reference TRBV5-1 and TRBJ1-3, reads KAGVTQTPRYLIKTRGQQVTLSCSPISGHRSVSWYQQTPGQGLQFLFEYFSETQRNKGNFPGRFSGRQFSNSRSEMNVSTLELGDSALYLCASSLGLPGENTIYFGEGSWLTVV.

This chain links TRBV28 with TRBJ1-4; possibly TRBD1 for D (6 bases). The CDR3 consists of 15 residues. V dropped 6 bases and J dropped 2 bases, with 13 bases sitting between them. Germline CDR1 MDHEN, CDR2 SYDVKM. Written as DNA, the CDR3 is TGTGCCAGCAGCACTCGGGGACATACTAATGAAAAACTGTTTTTT. It codes for CASSTRGHTNEKLFF.

The chain employs TRBV28 and TRBJ1-1; D unresolved. CDR3 length equals 13 residues. The V end lost 5 bases, the J end lost 5 bases, and 12 bases lay between the germline ends. CDR1 and CDR2 (germline): MDHEN, SYDVKM. The chain's CDR3 is CASSPGWRTEAFF. For the CDR3, the DNA is TGTGCCAGCAGTCCCGGGTGGAGGACTGAAGCTTTCTTT.

V usage is TRBV30 and J usage is TRBJ1-4, with 9 nucleotides matching TRBD1. Looked up from germline, CDR1 is GTSNPN and CDR2 is SVGIG (reference sequence). This CDR3 contains 14 residues. J was trimmed by 7 bases and V by 5 bases; bases with no gene match: 8. The CDR3 sequence is CAWAQQGAGEKLFF. In DNA, the CDR3 is TGTGCCTGGGCCCAACAGGGGGCTGGTGAAAAACTGTTTTTT.

The chain carries TRBV5-5 and TRBJ1-2; a weak D match, TRBD1 (5 bases). V lost 4 bases to trimming and J lost 2 bases, with 12 bases between them. The CDR3 length is 14 residues. Looked up from germline, CDR1 is SGHKS and CDR2 is YYEKEE (reference sequence). This CDR3 reads CASSPLTENYGYTF. Written as DNA, the CDR3 is TGTGCCAGCAGCCCCCTGACAGAGAACTATGGCTACACCTTC.

The CDR3 reads CAISVYPGQANSGANVLTF. The CDR3 DNA is TGTGCCATCAGTGTGTATCCCGGACAGGCTAACTCTGGGGCCAACGTCCTGACTTTC. The gene calls are TRBV10-3 and TRBJ2-6; 7 bases align to TRBD1. The CDR3 has 19 amino acids. The germline V gene has CDR1 ENHRY and CDR2 SYGVKD. V gave up 4 bases and J gave up 0 bases; unmatched junction bases: 12.

This clone was seen a few times. The chain joins TRBV5-6 to TRBJ2-7; D possibly corresponds to TRBD2 (6 bases). From germline, CDR1 is SGHDT and CDR2 YYEEEE. The V and J ends lost 2 bases and 2 bases respectively, with 11 bases between them. The CDR3 totals 14 residues. The CDR3 is CASSFRDSPYEQYF. CDR3 nucleotide sequence: TGTGCCAGCAGCTTCCGGGACTCACCCTACGAGCAGTACTTC.

V usage is TRBV30 and J usage is TRBJ1-2; TRBD1 matches at 10 bases. With V trimmed by 3 bases and J by 4 bases, 5 bases remained unmatched. This CDR3 region has 14 residues. The germline V gene has CDR1 GTSNPN and CDR2 SVGIG (reference sequence). CDR3 sequence reads: CAWSLDRGFYGYTF. The CDR3, as DNA: TGTGCCTGGAGCCTGGACAGGGGGTTCTATGGCTACACCTTC.

The V gene is TRBV9, the J gene TRBJ1-4; 7 nucleotides agree with TRBD1. Germline lookup yields CDR1 SGDLS and CDR2 YYNGEE. The CDR3 extends over 16 amino acids. V gave up 3 bases and J gave up 7 bases; unmatched junction bases: 12. CDR3 DNA sequence: TGTGCCAGCAGCGAGACAGGGAACGGCTTCATTGAAAAACTGTTTTTT. Translating gives CASSETGNGFIEKLFF.

The V and J genes are TRBV5-1 and TRBJ1-2, with 7 bases fitting TRBD1. The germline V gene has CDR1 SGHRS and CDR2 YFSETQ. V shed 0 bases, J shed 6 bases, and the junction held 5 bases outside the gene matches. This CDR3 is 14 amino acids long. The CDR3 here is CASSLGLQGDGYTF. The CDR3, as DNA: TGCGCCAGCAGCTTGGGTCTGCAGGGGGATGGCTACACCTTC. Drawing the rest from reference TRBV5-1 and TRBJ1-2, the complete variable domain is KAGVTQTPRYLIKTRGQQVTLSCSPISGHRSVSWYQQTPGQGLQFLFEYFSETQRNKGNFPGRFSGRQFSNSRSEMNVSTLELGDSALYLCASSLGLQGDGYTFGSGTRLTVV.

This sequence joins TRBV5-1 and TRBJ1-1; tentative D call: TRBD1 (5 bases). Germline loops: CDR1 SGHRS, CDR2 YFSETQ. This CDR3 spans 15 amino acids. V was pared by 4 bases and J by 1 base, with 14 bases between. CDR3 DNA: TGCGCCAGCAGCGGGGAGGGACGTTGGAACACTGAAGCTTTCTTT. Translating it yields CASSGEGRWNTEAFF.

This chain connects TRBV7-2 to TRBJ2-2; possible D gene TRBD1, 6 bases. The CDR3 runs 14 residues. V dropped 5 bases and J dropped 5 bases, with 12 bases sitting between them. Per germline, CDR1 SGHTA and CDR2 FQGNSA. The CDR3 DNA follows: TGTGCCAGCAGCCCACAAGGGGGAACCGGGGAGCTGTTTTTT. Translated: CASSPQGGTGELFF.

The rearrangement links TRBV28 to TRBJ2-7; 8 bases match TRBD1. The ends lost 5 bases at V and 0 bases at J; junction bases unmatched: 6. This CDR3 comprises 15 residues. CDR1 and CDR2 from the germline V gene are MDHEN and SYDVKM. The CDR3 spells CASSDLDRGSYEQYF. In DNA form, the CDR3 reads TGTGCCAGCAGTGACCTTGACAGGGGCTCCTACGAGCAGTACTTC.

This chain joins TRBV11-2 and TRBJ2-7; 9 positions match TRBD1. The junction had 5 bases not matched to a gene; V was cut back by 1 base and J by 7 bases. Germline V gives CDR1 SGHAT, CDR2 FQNNGV. CDR3 length: 14 residues. CDR3 loop: CASSLAGQGREQYF. CDR3 bases: TGTGCCAGCAGCTTAGCAGGACAGGGGAGGGAGCAGTACTTC.

The chain is built from TRBV7-2 and TRBJ2-3; 7 bases are shared with TRBD2. Germline CDR1 reads SGHTA; CDR2 reads FQGNSA. V was clipped by 0 bases and J by 4 bases; unmatched bases: 10. This CDR3 comprises 17 residues. CDR3 sequence: CASSLAGGRSGADTQYF. Written as DNA, the CDR3 is TGTGCCAGCAGCTTAGCCGGGGGACGCAGCGGGGCAGATACGCAGTATTTT.

A word on this clone: Germline and junction disagree at one end, which may indicate a read error. V gene TRBV28 combines with J gene TRBJ2-7, with a weak D call TRBD1 (6 bases). The CDR3 length is 12 residues. Germline V gene data show CDR1 as MDHEN and CDR2 as SYDVKM. In DNA, the CDR3 is TGTGCCAGCAGTCTTCCCGGACAGAGTGGGCACTTC. It specifies CASSLPGQSGHF.

The chain combines TRBV24-1 with TRBJ2-7, with no clear D. Germline-derived CDR1 and CDR2 are KGHDR and SFDVKD. Trimming left V 4 bases short and J 3 bases short, with 27 bases between. The CDR3 contains 19 residues. CDR3 DNA: TGTGCCACCAGTGACCGGCTCGAATCGAGGCCCACGGCGGTCTACGAGCAGTACTTC. Translation: CATSDRLESRPTAVYEQYF.